This TCR beta chain was observed in a study of shared clonotypes between healthy human individuals. Findings and limits, study-wide: The study found 4.5% to 5% of naive CD4 clonotypes shared across a handful of donors. A generally larger estimated richness was seen in naive subsets than in memory subsets.

Germline values: CDR1 MDHEN, CDR2 SYDVKM. This CDR3 has 14 residues. V was clipped by 6 bases and J by 3 bases; unmatched bases: 5. Using 200 ng DNA, tens of thousands of T cell genomes, the sorted-subset replicate PCRs were run. Here immunoSEQ multiplex PCR was the method, and the copy in TCRdb shows in-frame clones only, minus some. The sample has around 550,000 clones; 95% are singletons. Naive CD8 cells lacked CD45RO, underwent positive selection for CCR7 and left out terminally differentiated effector memory CD45RA+ cells. About this clone itself: What it binds is unknown.

This TCR was recovered from a woman aged 25 to 39 in good health. The sequenced sample was naive CD8+ T cells sorted from blood. The V gene is TRBV28, the J gene TRBJ2-3, with 8 positions matching TRBD1. Here the CDR3 reads CASSSGDRTDTQYF. Written as DNA, the CDR3 is TGTGCCAGCAGCTCCGGGGACAGGACAGATACGCAGTATTTT.